This T cell receptor beta chain was profiled in a study of T cell changes during pregnancy in multiple sclerosis. The data were produced by immunoSEQ multiplex PCR, yet TCRdb's version contains in-frame clones alone and is incomplete. The sample has tens of thousands of clones; about nine tenths are singletons. Trimming left V 3 bases short and J 2 bases short, with 8 bases between. CDR3 length equals 13 residues. CDR1 is LNHDA, CDR2 SQIVND, per germline (reference sequence). The receptor was isolated from a female donor with multiple sclerosis, enrolled in a pregnancy study. Sequenced here: CD4+ T cells from peripheral blood mononuclear cells, sampled before pregnancy. This rearrangement joins TRBV19 to TRBJ2-7; D is possibly TRBD1 (5 bases). CDR3 sequence reads: CASSIDRAYEQYF. The CDR3 DNA reads TGTGCCAGTAGTATCGACAGAGCCTACGAGCAGTACTTC. Drawing the rest from reference TRBV19 and TRBJ2-7, the complete variable domain is DGGITQSPKYLFRKEGQNVTLSCEQNLNHDAMYWYRQDPGQGLRLIYYSQIVNDFQKGDIAEGYSVSREKKESFPLTVTSAQKNPTAFYLCASSIDRAYEQYFGPGTRLTVT.